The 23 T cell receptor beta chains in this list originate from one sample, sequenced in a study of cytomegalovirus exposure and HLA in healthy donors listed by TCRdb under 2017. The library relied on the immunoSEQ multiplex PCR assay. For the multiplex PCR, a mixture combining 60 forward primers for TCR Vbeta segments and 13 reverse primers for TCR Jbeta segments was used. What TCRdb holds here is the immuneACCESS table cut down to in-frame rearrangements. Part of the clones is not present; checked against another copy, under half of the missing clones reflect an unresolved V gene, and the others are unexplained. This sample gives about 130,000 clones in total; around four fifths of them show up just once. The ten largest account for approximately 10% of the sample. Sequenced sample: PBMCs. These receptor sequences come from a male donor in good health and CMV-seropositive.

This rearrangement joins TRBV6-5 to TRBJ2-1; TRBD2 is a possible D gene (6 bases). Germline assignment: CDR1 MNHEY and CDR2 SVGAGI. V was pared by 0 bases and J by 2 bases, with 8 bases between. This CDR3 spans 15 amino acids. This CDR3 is CASSYSRDPYNEQFF. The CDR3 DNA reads TGTGCCAGCAGTTACTCGCGGGACCCCTACAATGAGCAGTTCTTC.

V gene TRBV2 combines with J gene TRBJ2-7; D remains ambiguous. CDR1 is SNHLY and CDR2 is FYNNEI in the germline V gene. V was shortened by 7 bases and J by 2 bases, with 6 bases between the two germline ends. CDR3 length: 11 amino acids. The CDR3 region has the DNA TGTGCCAGCATGGCGGCCTACGAGCAGTACTTC. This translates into CASMAAYEQYF. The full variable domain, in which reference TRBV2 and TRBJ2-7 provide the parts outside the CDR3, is EPEVTQTPSHQVTQMGQEVILRCVPISNHLYFYWYRQILGQKVEFLVSFYNNEISEKSEIFDDQFSVERPDGSNFTLKIRSTKLEDSAMYFCASMAAYEQYFGPGTRLTVT.

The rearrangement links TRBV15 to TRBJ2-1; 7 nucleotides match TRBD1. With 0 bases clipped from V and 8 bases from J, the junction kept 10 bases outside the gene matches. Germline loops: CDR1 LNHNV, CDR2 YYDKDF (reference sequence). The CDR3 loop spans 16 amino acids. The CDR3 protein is CATSRDPQGLSDEQFF. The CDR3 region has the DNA TGTGCCACCAGCAGAGATCCACAGGGGTTATCGGATGAGCAGTTCTTC.

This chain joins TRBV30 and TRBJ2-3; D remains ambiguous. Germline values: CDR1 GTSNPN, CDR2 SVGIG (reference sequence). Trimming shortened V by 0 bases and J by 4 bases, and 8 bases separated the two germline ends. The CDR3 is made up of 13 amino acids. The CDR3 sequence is CAWSVQSADTQYF. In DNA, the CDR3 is TGTGCCTGGAGTGTACAAAGCGCAGATACGCAGTATTTT.

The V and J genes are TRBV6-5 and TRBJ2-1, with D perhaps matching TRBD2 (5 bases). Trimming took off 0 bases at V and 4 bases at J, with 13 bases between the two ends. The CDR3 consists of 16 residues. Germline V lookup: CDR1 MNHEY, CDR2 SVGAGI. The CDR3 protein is CASSYSSGGEYNEQFF. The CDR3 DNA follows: TGTGCCAGCAGTTACTCGTCGGGTGGGGAGTACAATGAGCAGTTCTTC.

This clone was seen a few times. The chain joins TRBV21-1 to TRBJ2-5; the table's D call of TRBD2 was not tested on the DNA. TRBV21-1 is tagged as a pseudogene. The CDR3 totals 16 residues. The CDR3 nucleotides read TGTGCCAGCAGCCCCATAAGTACGAGCCCGGAGGAGACCCAGTACTTC. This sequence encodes CASSPISTSPEETQYF.

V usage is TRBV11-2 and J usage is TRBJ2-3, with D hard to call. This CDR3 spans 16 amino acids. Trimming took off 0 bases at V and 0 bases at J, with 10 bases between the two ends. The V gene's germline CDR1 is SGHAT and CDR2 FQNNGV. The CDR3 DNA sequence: TGTGCCAGCAGCTTAGATGACTTGGGTAGCACAGATACGCAGTATTTT. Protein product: CASSLDDLGSTDTQYF.

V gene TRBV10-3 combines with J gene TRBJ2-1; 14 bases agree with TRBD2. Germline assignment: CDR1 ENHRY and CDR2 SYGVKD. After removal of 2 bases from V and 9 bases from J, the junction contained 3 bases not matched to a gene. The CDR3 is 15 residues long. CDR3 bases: TGTGCCATCAGTGAGCGGACTAGCGGGAGGAGTGAGCAGTTCTTC. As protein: CAISERTSGRSEQFF.

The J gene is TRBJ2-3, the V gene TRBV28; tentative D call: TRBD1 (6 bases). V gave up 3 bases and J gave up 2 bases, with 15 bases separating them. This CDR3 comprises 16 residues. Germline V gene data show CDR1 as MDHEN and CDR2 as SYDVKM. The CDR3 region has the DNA TGTGCCAGCAGTTTCCCCCCGGGACAAGTCACAGATACGCAGTATTTT. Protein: CASSFPPGQVTDTQYF.

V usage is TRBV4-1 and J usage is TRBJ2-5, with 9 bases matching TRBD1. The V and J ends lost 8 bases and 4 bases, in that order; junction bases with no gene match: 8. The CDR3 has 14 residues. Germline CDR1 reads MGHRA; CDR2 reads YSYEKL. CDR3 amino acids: CASGAGQGVETQYF. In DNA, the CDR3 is TGCGCCAGCGGGGCGGGACAGGGAGTAGAGACCCAGTACTTC.

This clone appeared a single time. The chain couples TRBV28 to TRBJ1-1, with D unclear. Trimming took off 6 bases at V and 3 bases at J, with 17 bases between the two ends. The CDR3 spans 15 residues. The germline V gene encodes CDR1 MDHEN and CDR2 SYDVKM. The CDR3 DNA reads TGTGCCAGCAGCCTACCGCTCGGGGTTGACACTGAAGCTTTCTTT. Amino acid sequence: CASSLPLGVDTEAFF.

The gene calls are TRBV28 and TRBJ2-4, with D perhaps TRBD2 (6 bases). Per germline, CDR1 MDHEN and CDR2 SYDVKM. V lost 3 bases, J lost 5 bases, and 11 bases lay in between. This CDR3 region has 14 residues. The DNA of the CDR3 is TGTGCCAGCAGTTTGGAGGGCGGGGAAAACATTCAGTACTTC. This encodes CASSLEGGENIQYF.

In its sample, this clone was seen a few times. This CDR3 reads CASSRPGTRNTEAFF. The CDR3 region has the DNA TGTGCCAGTAGTAGACCCGGGACACGGAACACTGAAGCTTTCTTT. The chain combines TRBV19 with TRBJ1-1; TRBD1 is a possible D gene (6 bases). This CDR3 is built from 15 residues. In germline, CDR1 is LNHDA, CDR2 SQIVND (reference sequence). V gave up 4 bases and J gave up 1 base, with 13 bases separating them.

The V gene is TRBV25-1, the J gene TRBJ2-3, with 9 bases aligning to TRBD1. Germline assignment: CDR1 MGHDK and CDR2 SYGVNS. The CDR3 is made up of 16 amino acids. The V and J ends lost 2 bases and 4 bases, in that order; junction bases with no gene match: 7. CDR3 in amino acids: CASSEGWGQGSDTQYF. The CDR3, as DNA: TGTGCCAGCAGTGAAGGGTGGGGACAGGGATCAGATACGCAGTATTTT.

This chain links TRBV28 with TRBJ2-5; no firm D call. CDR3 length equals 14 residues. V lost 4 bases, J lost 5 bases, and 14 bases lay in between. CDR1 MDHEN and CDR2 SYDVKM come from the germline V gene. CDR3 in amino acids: CASSSLRSRETQYF. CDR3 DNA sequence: TGTGCCAGCAGTTCTCTACGGTCCCGGGAGACCCAGTACTTC.

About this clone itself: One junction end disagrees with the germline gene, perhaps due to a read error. CDR3: CAWTNLERTVF. The CDR3 region has the DNA TGTGCCTGGACTAATTTAGAGAGGACTGTTTTT. This chain links TRBV30 with TRBJ1-4; no firm D call. The CDR3 runs 11 residues. Germline CDR1 is GTSNPN and CDR2 is SVGIG (reference sequence).

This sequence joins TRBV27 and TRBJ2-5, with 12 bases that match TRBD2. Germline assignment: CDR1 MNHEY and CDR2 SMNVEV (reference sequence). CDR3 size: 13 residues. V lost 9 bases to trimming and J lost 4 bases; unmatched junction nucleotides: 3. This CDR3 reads CASGGLAGETQYF. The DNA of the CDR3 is TGTGCCAGTGGGGGACTAGCGGGAGAGACCCAGTACTTC.

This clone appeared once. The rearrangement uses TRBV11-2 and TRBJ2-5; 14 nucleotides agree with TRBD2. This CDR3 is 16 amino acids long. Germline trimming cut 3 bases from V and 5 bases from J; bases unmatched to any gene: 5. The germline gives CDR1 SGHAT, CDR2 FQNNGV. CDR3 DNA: TGTGCCAGCAGCTTGGGACTAGCGGGAGCGACGGAGACCCAGTACTTC. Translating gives CASSLGLAGATETQYF.

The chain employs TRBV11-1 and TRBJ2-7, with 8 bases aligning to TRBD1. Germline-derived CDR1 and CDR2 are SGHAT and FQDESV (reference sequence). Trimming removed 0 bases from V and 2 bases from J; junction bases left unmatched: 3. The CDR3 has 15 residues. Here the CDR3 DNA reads TGTGCCAGCAGCTTAGCGGCAGGGGGCGCCTACGAGCAGTACTTC. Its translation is CASSLAAGGAYEQYF.

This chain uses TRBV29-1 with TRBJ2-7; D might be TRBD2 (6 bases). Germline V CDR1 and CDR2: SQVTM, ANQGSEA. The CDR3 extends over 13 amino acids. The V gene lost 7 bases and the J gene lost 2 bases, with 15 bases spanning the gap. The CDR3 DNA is TGCAGCGCTGCGGAGGGCTCGACCTACGAGCAGTACTTC. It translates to CSAAEGSTYEQYF.

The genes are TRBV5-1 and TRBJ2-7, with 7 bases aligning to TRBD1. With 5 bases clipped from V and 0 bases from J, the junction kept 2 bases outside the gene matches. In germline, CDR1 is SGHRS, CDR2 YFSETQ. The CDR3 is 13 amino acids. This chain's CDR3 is CASSAGGSYEQYF. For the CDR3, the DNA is TGCGCCAGCAGTGCAGGGGGCTCCTACGAGCAGTACTTC. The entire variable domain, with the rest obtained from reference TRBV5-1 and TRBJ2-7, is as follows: KAGVTQTPRYLIKTRGQQVTLSCSPISGHRSVSWYQQTPGQGLQFLFEYFSETQRNKGNFPGRFSGRQFSNSRSEMNVSTLELGDSALYLCASSAGGSYEQYFGPGTRLTVT.

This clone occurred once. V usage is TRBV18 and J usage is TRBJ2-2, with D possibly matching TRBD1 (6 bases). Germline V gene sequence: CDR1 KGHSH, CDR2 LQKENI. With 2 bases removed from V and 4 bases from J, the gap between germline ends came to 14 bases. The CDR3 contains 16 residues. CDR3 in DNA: TGTGCCAGCTCACCAGGCAGGGGCCACTCCACCGGGGAGCTGTTTTTT. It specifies CASSPGRGHSTGELFF.

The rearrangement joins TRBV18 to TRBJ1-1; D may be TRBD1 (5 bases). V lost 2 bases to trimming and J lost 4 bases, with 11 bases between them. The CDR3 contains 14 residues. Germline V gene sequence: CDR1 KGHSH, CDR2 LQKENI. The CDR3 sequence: CASSPGGSTTEAFF. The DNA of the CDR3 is TGTGCCAGCTCACCAGGGGGGTCGACCACTGAAGCTTTCTTT. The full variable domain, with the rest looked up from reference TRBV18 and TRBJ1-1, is NAGVMQNPRHLVRRRGQEARLRCSPMKGHSHVYWYRQLPEEGLKFMVYLQKENIIDESGMPKERFSAEFPKEGPSILRIQQVVRGDSAAYFCASSPGGSTTEAFFGQGTRLTVV.